The 3 T cell receptor beta chains reported below all come from one sample, sequenced in a study of T-cell memory formation after mild COVID-19. One entry per CDR3 protein results from TCRdb running MiXCR on the 5' RACE reads. The sample holds 170,000 or so distinct CDR3 sequences; roughly a third are singletons and the top ten take around 13%. The material sequenced was PBMCs or a T cell subset sorted from them (not recorded which). These receptors were collected from an adult woman who had mild COVID-19 (a few samples of this study predate the infection). Cell type and time point are not known.

This chain joins TRBV7-8 and TRBJ2-2, with D perhaps matching TRBD1 (7 bases). The CDR3 contains 16 residues. V lost 7 bases and J 1 base, leaving 16 bases between the germline ends. Germline V gene lookup returns CDR1 SGHVS and CDR2 FQNEAQ. In DNA, the CDR3 is TGTGCCAGCATTAAGGGGGCTAGCGTGAACACCGGGGAGCTGTTTTTT. Its translation is CASIKGASVNTGELFF.

Only a few counts were recorded for this clonotype. The J gene is TRBJ2-2, the V gene TRBV12-3 or TRBV12-4; D is possibly TRBD2 (7 bases). The CDR3 totals 16 residues. V dropped 7 bases and J dropped 4 bases, with 19 bases sitting between them. The CDR3 DNA sequence: TGTGCCAGCACCCGCAGGGGAGGGGGGATCACCGGGGAGCTGTTTTTT. Translated: CASTRRGGGITGELFF.

The table lists this clonotype with a few counts. The genes are TRBV12-3 or TRBV12-4 and TRBJ1-2, with 8 bases lining up with TRBD1. After removal of 1 base from V and 5 bases from J, the junction contained 9 bases not matched to a gene. The CDR3 totals 16 residues. In DNA form, the CDR3 reads TGTGCCAGCAGTTTAGAAAGACAGGGGTGGGCGTATGGCTACACCTTC. Translation gives CASSLERQGWAYGYTF.